This T cell receptor (beta chain) was sequenced in a study of blood T cells in healthy people across ages. General study points: TCR beta diversity per million T cells fell roughly linearly with age. Naive T cell percentage and TCR beta diversity correlated strongly.

Concerning this clonotype: What it binds is unknown.

This CDR3 spans 14 amino acids. CDR1 MRHNA and CDR2 SNTAGT come from the germline V gene. Trimming stripped 3 bases from V and 2 bases from J, with 9 bases between. Primers used in a second PCR of roughly 6 to 11 cycles were a sample-barcoded 5' primer and a J-beta primer mix. A 12-random-nucleotide template-switch adaptor tagged each cDNA molecule. In TCRdb, the 5' RACE reads were re-called with MiXCR into one record per CDR3 protein. Altogether hundreds of thousands of distinct CDR3 sequences are present, approximately 49% being singletons, with the ten largest covering about an eighth. The source of this sequence is a man aged 30 to 39 in good health. The material sequenced was blood. The gene calls are TRBV6-4 and TRBJ2-3; no definite D call. This chain's CDR3 is CASSEGLATDTQYF. The CDR3 DNA is TGTGCCAGCAGTGAGGGCCTCGCCACAGATACGCAGTATTTT.